These 15 T cell receptor beta chains came from one sample sequenced in a study of tumor-infiltrating lymphocytes in primary liver carcinoma. Researchers generated TCR beta cDNA from approximately 500 ng of total RNA, relying on a constant-region primer. Construction of TCR beta libraries relied on three successive nested multiplex PCR rounds employing slightly modified ARM-PCR. Researchers ran the first two PCR rounds for roughly 10 cycles each with TRBV1-TRBV30 forward primers and a C-beta reverse primer. TCRdb re-derived calls from the multiplex PCR reads in MiXCR, one entry per CDR3 protein. This sample has about 180,000 distinct CDR3 sequences, with about 60% found just once. Germline DNA was also extracted, while the blood RNA originated from unsorted whole blood. Sequences were obtained from peripheral blood. These receptors all come from a middle-aged man with primary liver carcinoma and hepatitis B virus infection.

As to this clonotype: A read error may produce the germline difference seen at one junction end. V usage is TRBV12-3 or TRBV12-4 and J usage is TRBJ2-2; D is perhaps TRBD1 (5 bases). The CDR3 has 14 residues. CDR3 bases: TGTGTCAGCAGCCCCGACAGATACACCGGGGAGCTGTTTTTT. Encoded protein: CVSSPDRYTGELFF.

Comments on this clonotype: At one end the junction does not follow the germline gene, possibly because of a read error. V usage is TRBV29-1 and J usage is TRBJ2-1; 11 positions agree with TRBD2. There are 16 residues in the CDR3. Germline lookup yields CDR1 SQVTM and CDR2 ANQGSEA. The CDR3 nucleotides read TGCAGTGTTGAACCCCTGACTAGCGGGACCCACAATGAGCAGTTCTTC. This codes for CSVEPLTSGTHNEQFF.

In the case of this clonotype: The junction departs from germline at one end; a sequencing error may be responsible. V is TRBV11-2 and J is TRBJ2-7; TRBD2 matches 8 bases. This CDR3 has 14 residues. CDR1 SGHAT and CDR2 FQNNGV come from the germline V gene. The CDR3 sequence: CANSHAGGLLEQYF. In nucleotides, the CDR3 is TGTGCCAACAGCCACGCGGGAGGCCTCCTGGAGCAGTACTTC.

V gene TRBV4-1 combines with J gene TRBJ1-2; TRBD1 matches at 7 bases. V trimming: 0 bases; J trimming: 4 bases; junction bases outside the gene matches: 8. Germline V gene sequence: CDR1 MGHRA, CDR2 YSYEKL. CDR3 length equals 16 residues. The CDR3 DNA follows: TGCGCCAGCAGCCAAGACAGGGAGGGGGCCCTCTATGGCTACACCTTC. It is translated as CASSQDREGALYGYTF.

In regard to this clonotype: At one end the junction does not follow the germline gene, possibly because of a read error. The chain is built from TRBV11-2 and TRBJ1-4; TRBD1 agrees at 9 bases. The CDR3 spans 15 residues. CDR1 and CDR2 from the germline V gene are SGHAT and FQNNGV. The CDR3 DNA sequence: TGTGCCGGCAGCCTGGACAGGGGTGGGGATGAAGAGCTGTTTTTT. Protein sequence: CAGSLDRGGDEELFF.

This clonotype was observed many times. The genes are TRBV11-3 and TRBJ2-1; 7 positions match TRBD1. J lost 9 bases, V lost 2 bases, and 7 bases had no gene match. This CDR3 spans 14 amino acids. Germline CDR1 and CDR2: SGHNT and YENEEA. The CDR3 protein is CASSLSRQGGEQFF. In DNA form, the CDR3 reads TGTGCCAGCAGCTTATCCCGACAGGGCGGTGAGCAGTTCTTC.

The chain recombines TRBV11-2 with TRBJ2-7; possibly TRBD2 for D (6 bases). This CDR3 contains 14 residues. V lost 7 bases and J 2 bases, leaving 15 bases between the germline ends. CDR1 is SGHAT and CDR2 is FQNNGV in the germline V gene. The CDR3 protein is CASTSSRTTYEQYF. The CDR3 DNA sequence: TGTGCCAGCACCTCTTCCAGGACTACCTACGAGCAGTACTTC.

J is TRBJ2-3 and V is TRBV12-3 or TRBV12-4; TRBD1 agrees at 8 bases. This CDR3 is built from 14 residues. The V gene end was trimmed by 6 bases and the J gene end by 9 bases; junction bases not matched to a gene: 11. In nucleotides, the CDR3 is TGTGCCAGCAGATTCGGGACAGGCCCAGGAACGCAGTATTTT. This translates into CASRFGTGPGTQYF.

This chain connects TRBV4-2 to TRBJ2-5; unclear D gene. The CDR3 runs to 14 residues. Germline CDR1 is LGHNA and CDR2 is YNFKEQ. The germline V and J ends were trimmed by 1 base and 2 bases, with 8 bases remaining between them. The CDR3 spells CASSQAAGQETQYF. CDR3 nucleotides: TGTGCCAGCAGCCAAGCGGCTGGGCAAGAGACCCAGTACTTC.

The chain carries TRBV10-3 and TRBJ2-1; D not resolved. The germline V gene has CDR1 ENHRY and CDR2 SYGVKD. The CDR3 runs 15 residues. Between the trimmed V and J ends, which lost 0 bases and 6 bases, there was a span of 12 bases. CDR3 amino acids: CAISESNLSSNEQFF. CDR3 nucleotide sequence: TGTGCCATCAGTGAGTCGAATCTATCTAGCAATGAGCAGTTCTTC.

This chain joins TRBV2 and TRBJ1-5, with a weak D call TRBD1 (6 bases). CDR3 length: 14 amino acids. Germline V lookup: CDR1 SNHLY, CDR2 FYNNEI. Trimming removed 5 bases at V and 0 bases at J, with 8 bases between. The CDR3 is CASSIQGSNQPQHF. In DNA, the CDR3 is TGTGCCAGCAGTATACAGGGTAGCAATCAGCCCCAGCATTTT.

This clonotype was observed a few times. The chain couples TRBV29-1 to TRBJ1-4, with D possibly being TRBD1 (5 bases). Trimming took 3 bases from V and 7 from J, leaving 9 bases between them. CDR3 length: 12 residues. In germline, CDR1 is SQVTM, CDR2 ANQGSEA. In DNA form, the CDR3 reads TGCAGCGTTGACGTGGGGACTGAAAAACTGTTTTTT. It encodes CSVDVGTEKLFF.

The V gene is TRBV7-8, the J gene TRBJ2-1; D assignment may be TRBD1 or TRBD2 (6 bases each). Per the germline V gene, CDR1 is SGHVS and CDR2 is FQNEAQ. Trimming cost V 5 bases and J 3 bases, with 11 bases left between them. This CDR3 region has 14 residues. CDR3 sequence: CASSLGGNYNEQFF. The CDR3 nucleotides are TGTGCCAGCAGCCTGGGGGGCAACTACAATGAGCAGTTCTTC.

As regards this clonotype: A much larger clone sits a single nucleotide away, making a read error possible. CDR3 loop: CSSGAVGLYTF. DNA for the CDR3: TGCAGCTCTGGGGCAGTCGGACTCTACACCTTC. This sequence joins TRBV29-1 and TRBJ1-2; D might be TRBD1 (5 bases). The CDR3 is made up of 11 amino acids. CDR1 SQVTM and CDR2 ANQGSEA come from the germline V gene. V lost 8 bases, J lost 10 bases, and 17 bases lay in between.

Worth noting for this clonotype: A much larger clone is a single base away; this may be a read error. The rearrangement links TRBV11-2 to TRBJ2-5; possible D gene TRBD1, 7 bases. CDR3 size: 16 residues. From germline, CDR1 is SGHAT and CDR2 FQNNGV. The CDR3 nucleotides read TGTGCCAGCTGCTTAGGAGGGACAGCTCAGGGGGAGACCCAGTACTTC. It encodes CASCLGGTAQGETQYF.